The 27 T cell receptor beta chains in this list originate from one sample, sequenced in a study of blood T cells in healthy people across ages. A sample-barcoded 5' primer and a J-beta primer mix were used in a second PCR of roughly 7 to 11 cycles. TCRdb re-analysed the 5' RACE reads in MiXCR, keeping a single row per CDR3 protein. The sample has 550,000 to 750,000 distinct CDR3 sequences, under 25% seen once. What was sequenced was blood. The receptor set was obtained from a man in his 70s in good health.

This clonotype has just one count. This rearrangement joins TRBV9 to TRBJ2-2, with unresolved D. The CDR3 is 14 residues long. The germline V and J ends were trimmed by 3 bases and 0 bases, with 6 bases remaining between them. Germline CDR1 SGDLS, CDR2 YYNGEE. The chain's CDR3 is CASSGASNTGELFF. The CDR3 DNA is TGTGCCAGCAGCGGGGCCTCGAACACCGGGGAGCTGTTTTTT.

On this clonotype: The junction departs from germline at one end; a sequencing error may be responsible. The CDR3 is CACSQSPLAGRYEQYF. CDR3 bases: TGCGCCTGCAGCCAAAGCCCACTAGCGGGAAGGTACGAGCAGTACTTC. J is TRBJ2-7 and V is TRBV4-1, with 10 bases lining up with TRBD2. Germline assignment: CDR1 MGHRA and CDR2 YSYEKL. The length of the CDR3 is 16 residues.

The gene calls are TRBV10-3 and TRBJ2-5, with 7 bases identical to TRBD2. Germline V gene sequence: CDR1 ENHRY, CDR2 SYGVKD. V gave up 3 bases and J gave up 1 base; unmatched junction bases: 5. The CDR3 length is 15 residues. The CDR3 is CAISEGRETQETQYF. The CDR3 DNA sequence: TGTGCCATCAGTGAAGGGCGGGAGACCCAAGAGACCCAGTACTTC.

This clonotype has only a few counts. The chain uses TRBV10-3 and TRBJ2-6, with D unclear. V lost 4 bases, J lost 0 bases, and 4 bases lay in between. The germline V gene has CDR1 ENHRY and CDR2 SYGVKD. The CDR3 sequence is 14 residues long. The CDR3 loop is CAISGHSGANVLTF. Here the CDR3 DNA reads TGTGCCATCAGTGGACACTCTGGGGCCAACGTCCTGACTTTC.

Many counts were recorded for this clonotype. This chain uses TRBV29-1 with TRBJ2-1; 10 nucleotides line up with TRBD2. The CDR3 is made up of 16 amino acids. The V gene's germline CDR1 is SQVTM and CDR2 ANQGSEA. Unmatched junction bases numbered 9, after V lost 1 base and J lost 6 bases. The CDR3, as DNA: TGCAGCGTTGAAGCACTAGCGGGGTCCGCCTCCAATGAGCAGTTCTTC. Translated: CSVEALAGSASNEQFF.

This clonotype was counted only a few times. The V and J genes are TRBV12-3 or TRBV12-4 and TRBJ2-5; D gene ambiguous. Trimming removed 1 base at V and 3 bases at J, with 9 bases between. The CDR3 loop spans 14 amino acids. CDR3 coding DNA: TGTGCCAGCAGTTTAGGTACGAACAAAGAGACCCAGTACTTC. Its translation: CASSLGTNKETQYF.

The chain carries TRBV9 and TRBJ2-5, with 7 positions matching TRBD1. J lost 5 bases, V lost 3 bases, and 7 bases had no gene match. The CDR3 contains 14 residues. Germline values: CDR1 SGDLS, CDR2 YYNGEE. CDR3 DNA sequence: TGTGCCAGCAGCGCTGGGACAGCTCATGAGACCCAGTACTTC. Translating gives CASSAGTAHETQYF.

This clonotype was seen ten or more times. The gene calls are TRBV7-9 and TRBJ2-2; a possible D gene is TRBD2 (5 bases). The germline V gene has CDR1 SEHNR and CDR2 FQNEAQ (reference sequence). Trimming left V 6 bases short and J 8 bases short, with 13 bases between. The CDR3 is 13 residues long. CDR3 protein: CASRTDSIGELFF. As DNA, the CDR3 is TGTGCCAGCAGGACGGACTCGATTGGGGAGCTGTTTTTT.

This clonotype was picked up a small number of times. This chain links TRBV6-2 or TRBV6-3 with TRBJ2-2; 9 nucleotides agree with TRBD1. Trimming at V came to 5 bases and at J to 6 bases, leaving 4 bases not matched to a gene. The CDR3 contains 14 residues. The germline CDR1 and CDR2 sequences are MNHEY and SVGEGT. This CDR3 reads CASSIRQGAGELFF. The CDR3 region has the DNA TGTGCCAGCAGTATACGACAGGGGGCCGGGGAGCTGTTTTTT.

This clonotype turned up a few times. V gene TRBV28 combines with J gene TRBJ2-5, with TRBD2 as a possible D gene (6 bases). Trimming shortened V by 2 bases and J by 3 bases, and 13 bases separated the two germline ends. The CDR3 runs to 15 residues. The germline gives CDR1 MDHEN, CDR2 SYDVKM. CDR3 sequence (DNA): TGTGCCAGCAGTTTACGGTCCGCGGGAAAAGAGACCCAGTACTTC. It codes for CASSLRSAGKETQYF.

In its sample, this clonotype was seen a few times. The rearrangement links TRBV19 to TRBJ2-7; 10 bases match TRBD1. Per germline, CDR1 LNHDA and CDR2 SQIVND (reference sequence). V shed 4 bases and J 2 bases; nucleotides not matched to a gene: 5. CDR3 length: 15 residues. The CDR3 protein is CASSRSGTGAYEQYF. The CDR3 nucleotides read TGTGCCAGTAGTAGATCCGGGACAGGGGCCTACGAGCAGTACTTC.

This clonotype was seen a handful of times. DNA of the CDR3: TGCAGTGCCAGATACAGGGCATATAGCAATCAGCCCCAGCATTTT. This gives the protein CSARYRAYSNQPQHF. This chain connects TRBV20-1 to TRBJ1-5, with a possible D match to TRBD1 (6 bases). The CDR3 runs to 15 residues. Germline V lookup: CDR1 DFQATT, CDR2 SNEGSKA (reference sequence). Trimming cost V 6 bases and J 0 bases, with 15 bases left between them.

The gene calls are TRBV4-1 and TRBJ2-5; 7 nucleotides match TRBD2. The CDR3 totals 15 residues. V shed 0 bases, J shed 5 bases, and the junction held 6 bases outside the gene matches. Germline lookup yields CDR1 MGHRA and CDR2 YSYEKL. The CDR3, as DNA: TGCGCCAGCAGCCAAGATGGTATGGGGGGGGAGACCCAGTACTTC. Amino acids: CASSQDGMGGETQYF.

The CDR3 DNA sequence: TGTGCCAGCAGTTTAACTAGCGGGAGTGGGGGTGAGCAGTTCTTC. Its protein product is CASSLTSGSGGEQFF. The gene calls are TRBV27 and TRBJ2-5; TRBD2 matches 11 bases. The last part of the DNA fits TRBJ2-1 better; the J call may be wrong. CDR1 is MNHEY, CDR2 SMNVEV, per germline (reference sequence). The CDR3 runs 15 residues.

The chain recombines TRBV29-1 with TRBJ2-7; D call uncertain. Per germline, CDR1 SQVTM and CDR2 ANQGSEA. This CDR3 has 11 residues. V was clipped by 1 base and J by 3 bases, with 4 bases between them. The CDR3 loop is CSVEAFYEQYF. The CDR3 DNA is TGCAGCGTTGAAGCCTTCTACGAGCAGTACTTC.

DNA for the CDR3: TGCAGCGGTCGACAGGGACCCAATGAGCAGTTCTTC. It is translated as CSGRQGPNEQFF. The chain couples TRBV29-1 to TRBJ2-5; 7 positions match TRBD1. The J call may be mistaken, given a closer DNA end match to TRBJ2-1. The germline V gene encodes CDR1 SQVTM and CDR2 ANQGSEA. The CDR3 spans 12 residues.

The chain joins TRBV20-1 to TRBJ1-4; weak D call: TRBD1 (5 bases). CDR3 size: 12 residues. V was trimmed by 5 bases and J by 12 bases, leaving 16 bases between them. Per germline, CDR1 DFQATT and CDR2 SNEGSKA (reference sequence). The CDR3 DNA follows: TGCAGTGCTCACCGGGGGAGCATCCAACTGTTTTTT. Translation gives CSAHRGSIQLFF.

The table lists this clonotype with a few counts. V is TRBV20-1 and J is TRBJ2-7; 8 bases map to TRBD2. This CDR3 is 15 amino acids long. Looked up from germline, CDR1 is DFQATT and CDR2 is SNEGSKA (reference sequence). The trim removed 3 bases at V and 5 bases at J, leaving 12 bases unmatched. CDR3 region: CSASGGSGASHEQYF. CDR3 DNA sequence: TGCAGTGCTAGTGGAGGTAGCGGGGCTTCCCACGAGCAGTACTTC.

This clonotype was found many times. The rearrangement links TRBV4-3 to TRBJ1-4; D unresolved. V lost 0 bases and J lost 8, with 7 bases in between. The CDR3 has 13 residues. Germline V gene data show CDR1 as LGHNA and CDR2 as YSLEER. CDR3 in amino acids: CASSQDLGEKLFF. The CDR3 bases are TGCGCCAGCAGCCAAGACTTGGGAGAAAAACTGTTTTTT.

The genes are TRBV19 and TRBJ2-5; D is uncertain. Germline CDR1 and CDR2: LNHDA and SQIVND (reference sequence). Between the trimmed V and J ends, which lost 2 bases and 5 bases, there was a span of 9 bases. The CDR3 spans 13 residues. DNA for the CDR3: TGTGCCAGTAGTATATCGTCATCCGAGACCCAGTACTTC. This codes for CASSISSSETQYF.

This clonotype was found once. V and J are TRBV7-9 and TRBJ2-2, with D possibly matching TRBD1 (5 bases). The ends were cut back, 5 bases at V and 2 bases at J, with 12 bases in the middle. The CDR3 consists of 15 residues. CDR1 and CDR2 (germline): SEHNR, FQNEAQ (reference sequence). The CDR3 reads CASSQGGLNTGELFF. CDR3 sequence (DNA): TGTGCCAGCAGCCAGGGCGGCTTAAACACCGGGGAGCTGTTTTTT.

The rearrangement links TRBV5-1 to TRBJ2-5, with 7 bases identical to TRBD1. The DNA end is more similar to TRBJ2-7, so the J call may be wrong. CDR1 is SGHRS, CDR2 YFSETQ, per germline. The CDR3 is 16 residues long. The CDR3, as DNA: TGCGCCAGCAGCTTGAACAGGGGCCCGATCGAGGACGAGCAGTACTTC. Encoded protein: CASSLNRGPIEDEQYF.

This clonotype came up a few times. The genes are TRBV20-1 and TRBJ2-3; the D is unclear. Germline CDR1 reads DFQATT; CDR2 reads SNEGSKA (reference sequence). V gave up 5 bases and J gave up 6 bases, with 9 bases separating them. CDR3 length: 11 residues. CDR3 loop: CSARARDTQYF. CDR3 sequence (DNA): TGCAGTGCTCGCGCCCGGGATACGCAGTATTTT.

CDR3 sequence: CASSRLASGELFF. The CDR3 nucleotides are TGTGCCAGCAGCCGACTAGCTTCCGGGGAGCTGTTTTTT. The chain uses TRBV3-1 and TRBJ2-2, with 7 positions matching TRBD2. The V gene's germline CDR1 is LGHDT and CDR2 YNNKEL (reference sequence). V lost 4 bases and J lost 6; bases outside the gene matches: 2. The CDR3 is 13 residues long.

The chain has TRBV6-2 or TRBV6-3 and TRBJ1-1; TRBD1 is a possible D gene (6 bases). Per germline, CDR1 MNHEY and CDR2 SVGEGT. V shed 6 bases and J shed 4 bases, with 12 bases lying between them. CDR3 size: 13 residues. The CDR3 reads CASRSVGATEAFF. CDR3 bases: TGTGCCAGCAGGTCCGTGGGGGCCACTGAAGCTTTCTTT.

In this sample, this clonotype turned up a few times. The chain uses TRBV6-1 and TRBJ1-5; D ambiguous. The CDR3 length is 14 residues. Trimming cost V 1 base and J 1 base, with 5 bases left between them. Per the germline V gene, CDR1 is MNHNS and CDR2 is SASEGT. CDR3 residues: CASSEGGSNQPQHF. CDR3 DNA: TGTGCCAGCAGTGAAGGAGGGAGCAATCAGCCCCAGCATTTT.

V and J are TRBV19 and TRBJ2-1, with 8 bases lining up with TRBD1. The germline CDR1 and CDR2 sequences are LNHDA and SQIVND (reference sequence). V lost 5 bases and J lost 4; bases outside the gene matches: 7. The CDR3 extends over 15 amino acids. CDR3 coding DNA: TGTGCCAGTAGTGTTAGACAGGGGATTTACAATGAGCAGTTCTTC. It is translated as CASSVRQGIYNEQFF. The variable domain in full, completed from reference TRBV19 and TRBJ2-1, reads DGGITQSPKYLFRKEGQNVTLSCEQNLNHDAMYWYRQDPGQGLRLIYYSQIVNDFQKGDIAEGYSVSREKKESFPLTVTSAQKNPTAFYLCASSVRQGIYNEQFFGPGTRLTVL.